A selection of T cell receptor beta chains follows, all from one sample in a study of blood T cell repertoires in COVID-19. Assay: immunoSEQ multiplex PCR; the TCRdb copy retains only in-frame clones and omits some. The profile covers 28,000 or so clones, with 91% appearing a single time and about a sixth taken by the ten largest. The sequenced sample consisted of peripheral blood. These receptors all come from a human donor with active COVID-19. The donor label of this sample is uncertain. Both conserved end residues are part of each CDR3. A D gene is named only where the DNA matches it firmly. The listing skips clone size in some rows; elsewhere it reads once, few, many or a size class.

V	J	size	D	DNA	CDR3
TRBV11-2	TRBJ2-7	NA	TRBD1	TGTGCCAGCAGCTCGGACAGGGTAGGCCACGAGCAGTACTTC	CASSSDRVGHEQYF
TRBV7-8	TRBJ2-7	NA	NA	TGTGCCAGCAGCTTAGGCTCAGCCTACGAGCAGTACTTC	CASSLGSAYEQYF
TRBV19	TRBJ1-1	NA	TRBD1	TGTGCCAGTACCCGTGGGACAGGAAAGTTGAGCACTGAAGCTTTCTTT	CASTRGTGKLSTEAFF
TRBV6-2/TRBV6-3	TRBJ2-1	NA	TRBD2	TGTGCCAGCAGCCGAGAGGCGGGGGGGACCCATGAGCAGTTCTTC	CASSREAGGTHEQFF
TRBV11-2	TRBJ2-1	NA	NA	TGTGCCAGCAGCTTAGAGGGGCGATCCTACAATGAGCAGTTCTTC	CASSLEGRSYNEQFF
TRBV7-9	TRBJ2-4	NA	TRBD1	TGTGCCAGCAGCCTTGACAGGGCGAACCCGGGTCAACAGTACTTC	CASSLDRANPGQQYF
TRBV7-8	TRBJ2-7	NA	NA	TGTGCCAGCAGCTTACAATACGAGCAGTACTTC	CASSLQYEQYF
TRBV18	TRBJ1-1	NA	NA	TGTGCCAGCTCACCTCTACGGAACACTGAAGCTTTCTTT	CASSPLRNTEAFF
TRBV19	TRBJ2-3	NA	TRBD2	TGTGCCAGTAGTATGGGTCTAGCGGGAGACACAGATACGCAGTATTTT	CASSMGLAGDTDTQYF
TRBV29-1	TRBJ2-5	NA	NA	TGCAGCGTTCGTCAGGGGGGCGGGGAGACCCAGTACTTC	CSVRQGGGETQYF
TRBV7-3	TRBJ2-2	NA	NA	TGTGCCAGCAGTTACGACAGTTACACCGGGGAGCTGTTTTTT	CASSYDSYTGELFF
TRBV25-1	TRBJ2-7	once	NA	TGTGCCAGCAGTGCCATCGGGTACGAGCAGTACTTC	CASSAIGYEQYF
TRBV28	TRBJ2-3	NA	TRBD2	TGTGCCAGCGGAACTAGCGGGGGGACAGATACGCAGTATTTT	CASGTSGGTDTQYF
TRBV3-1/TRBV3-2	TRBJ2-7	NA	TRBD2	TGTGCCAGCAGCGCCCCAACGACTAGCGGGGGACCAACCTACGAGCAGTACTTC	CASSAPTTSGGPTYEQYF
TRBV5-6	TRBJ2-1	NA	NA	TGTGCCAGCAGTCTCGGACTGCAAAGCTCCTACAATGAGCAGTTCTTC	CASSLGLQSSYNEQFF
TRBV4-1	TRBJ2-3	NA	TRBD2	TGCGCCAGCAGCCAAAGGACTAGCGGATACACAGATACGCAGTATTTT	CASSQRTSGYTDTQYF
TRBV4-2	TRBJ2-1	NA	TRBD2	TGTGCCAGCAGCCAATCTCGCGGGGGGCGGGGGAATGAGCAGTTCTTC	CASSQSRGGRGNEQFF
TRBV28	TRBJ1-1	once	NA	TGTGCCAGCAGGCGCACGGGACTTATGAACACTGAAGCTTTCTTT	CASRRTGLMNTEAFF
TRBV7-9	TRBJ1-2	NA	NA	TGTGCCAGCAGCTTAACGCAGAAGTATGGCTACACCTTC	CASSLTQKYGYTF
TRBV27	TRBJ2-4	NA	TRBD2	TGTGCCAGCAGTCCAGGACTAGGGGAAAGGGCCAAAAACATTCAGTACTTC	CASSPGLGERAKNIQYF
TRBV28	TRBJ2-5	NA	TRBD2	TGTGCCAGCCCCGCGGGGCAGGGCCCTAGCGGGAGGGGACGGACCCAGTACTTC	CASPAGQGPSGRGRTQYF
TRBV7-3	TRBJ1-2	NA	TRBD1	TGTGCCAGCAGCTTTGGACAGGACTATGGCTACACCTTC	CASSFGQDYGYTF
TRBV9	TRBJ1-4	NA	NA	TGTGCCAGCAGCGTTTCCGGGGGGAATGAAAAACTGTTTTTT	CASSVSGGNEKLFF
TRBV27	TRBJ2-1	NA	NA	TGTGCCAGCAGTTTACTGGCGGTTGATTACAATGAGCAGTTCTTC	CASSLLAVDYNEQFF
TRBV7-2	TRBJ1-6	NA	NA	TGTGCCAGCAGCCTGGTAGTCTCGCGGAATTCACCCCTCCACTTT	CASSLVVSRNSPLHF
TRBV9	TRBJ1-2	few	NA	TGTGCCAGCAGCGTAGCAGGGATTGAAGGCTATGGCTACACCTTC	CASSVAGIEGYGYTF
TRBV15	TRBJ2-3	NA	TRBD2	TGTGCCACCAGCCAGACGGAAGAGCGGGGGGATACGCAGTATTTT	CATSQTEERGDTQYF
TRBV5-6	TRBJ1-1	NA	NA	TGTGCCAGCAGCTTGGCCGGTGGACGGGGAAGGAACACTGAAGCTTTCTTT	CASSLAGGRGRNTEAFF
TRBV14	TRBJ1-5	NA	NA	TGTGCCAGCAGCCAAGAGAACAGGGCTGGGAATCAGCCCCAGCATTTT	CASSQENRAGNQPQHF
TRBV7-2	TRBJ1-1	NA	NA	TGTGCCAGCAGCTTAGACAAGAACACTGAAGCTTTCTTT	CASSLDKNTEAFF
TRBV7-2	TRBJ2-1	NA	TRBD2	TGTGCCAGCAGCTTAGTTGGTAGCGGGAAAATCAATGAGCAGTTCTTC	CASSLVGSGKINEQFF
TRBV9	TRBJ2-3	NA	TRBD2	TGTGCCAGCAGCGTAGGACTAGCGGACACAGATACGCAGTATTTT	CASSVGLADTDTQYF
TRBV2	TRBJ2-6	NA	TRBD1	TGTGCCAGCAGTCCTGGGACAGCCTCTGGGGCCAACGTCCTGACTTTC	CASSPGTASGANVLTF
TRBV6-5	TRBJ2-1	NA	NA	TGTGCCAGCAGCCCGATAGGGGGGGCGGATGAGCAGTTCTTC	CASSPIGGADEQFF
TRBV6-2/TRBV6-3	TRBJ1-6	NA	TRBD1	TGTGCCAGCAGTTACGAATCGGGACAGGGGTCGGTGGGAGAGACCTCACCCCTCCACTTT	CASSYESGQGSVGETSPLHF
TRBV5-1	TRBJ2-4	NA	TRBD1	TGCGCCAGCAGAGAGGACAGGGGGAACATTCAGTACTTC	CASREDRGNIQYF
TRBV5-1	TRBJ2-1	NA	NA	TGCGCCAGCAGCTTGGAAATCGGGTCCTACAATGAGCAGTTCTTC	CASSLEIGSYNEQFF
TRBV4-1	TRBJ1-2	NA	NA	TGCGCCAGCAGCCATCTTAGTGGCTACACCTTC	CASSHLSGYTF